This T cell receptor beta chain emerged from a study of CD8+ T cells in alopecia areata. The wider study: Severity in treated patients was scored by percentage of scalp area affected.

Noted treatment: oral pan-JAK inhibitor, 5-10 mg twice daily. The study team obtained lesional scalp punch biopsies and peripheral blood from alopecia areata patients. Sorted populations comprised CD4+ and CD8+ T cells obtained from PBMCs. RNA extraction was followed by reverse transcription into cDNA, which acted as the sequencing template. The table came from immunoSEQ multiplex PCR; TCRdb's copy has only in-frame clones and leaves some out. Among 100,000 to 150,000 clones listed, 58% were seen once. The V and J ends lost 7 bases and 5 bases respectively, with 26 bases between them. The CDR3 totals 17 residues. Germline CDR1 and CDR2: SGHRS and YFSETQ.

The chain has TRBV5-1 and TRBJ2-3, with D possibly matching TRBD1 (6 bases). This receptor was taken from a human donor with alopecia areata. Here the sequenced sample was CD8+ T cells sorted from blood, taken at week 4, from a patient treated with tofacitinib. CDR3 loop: CASGQTGYGLDRDTQYF. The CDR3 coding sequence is TGCGCCAGCGGCCAAACAGGGTACGGCTTAGACAGAGATACGCAGTATTTT.